These 2 T cell receptor beta chains came from one sample sequenced in a study of shared clonotypes between healthy human individuals. CD45RO-negative, CCR7-selected cells formed the naive CD8 fraction, which excluded terminally differentiated effector memory CD45RA+ cells. Sequencing was performed with immunoSEQ multiplex PCR; in TCRdb, only in-frame clones are kept and a portion is missing. The sample includes 2 million or so clones, around 96% seen only once; the top ten take 0.85% to 1.3%. The sequencing sample was made of naive CD8+ T cells sorted from blood. The receptors stem from a man younger than 30 in good health.

With regard to this clone: Other DNA sequences of this sample code for an identical CDR3. The chain carries TRBV9 and TRBJ1-1; D unclear. The CDR3 is made up of 13 amino acids. The germline V gene encodes CDR1 SGDLS and CDR2 YYNGEE. With 0 bases removed from V and 0 bases from J, the gap between germline ends came to 3 bases. The CDR3 region has the DNA TGTGCCAGCAGCGTAGTCATGAACACTGAAGCTTTCTTT. This encodes CASSVVMNTEAFF.

The rearrangement joins TRBV27 to TRBJ2-1; TRBD1 might be the D (6 bases). Germline V gene sequence: CDR1 MNHEY, CDR2 SMNVEV (reference sequence). The CDR3 spans 14 residues. The V gene lost 5 bases and the J gene lost 6 bases, with 14 bases spanning the gap. As DNA, the CDR3 is TGTGCCAGCAGTCCCCTTGCAGGGGCCAATGAGCAGTTCTTC. Encoded protein: CASSPLAGANEQFF.